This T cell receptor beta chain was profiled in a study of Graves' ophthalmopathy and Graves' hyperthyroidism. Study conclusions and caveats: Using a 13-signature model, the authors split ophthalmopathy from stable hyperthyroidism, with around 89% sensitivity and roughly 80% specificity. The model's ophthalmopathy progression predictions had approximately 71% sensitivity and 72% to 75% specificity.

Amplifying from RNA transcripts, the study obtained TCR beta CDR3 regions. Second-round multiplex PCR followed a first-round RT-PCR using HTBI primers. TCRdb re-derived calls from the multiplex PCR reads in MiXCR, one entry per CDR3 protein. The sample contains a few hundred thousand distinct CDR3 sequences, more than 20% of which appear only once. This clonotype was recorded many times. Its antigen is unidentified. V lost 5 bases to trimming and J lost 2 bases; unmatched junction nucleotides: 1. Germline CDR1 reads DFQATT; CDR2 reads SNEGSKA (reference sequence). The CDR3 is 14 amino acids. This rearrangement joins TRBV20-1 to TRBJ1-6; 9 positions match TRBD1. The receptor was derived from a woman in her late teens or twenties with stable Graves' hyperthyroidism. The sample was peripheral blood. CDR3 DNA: TGCAGTGCTGGGACAGGGACCTATAATTCACCCCTCCACTTT. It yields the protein CSAGTGTYNSPLHF.